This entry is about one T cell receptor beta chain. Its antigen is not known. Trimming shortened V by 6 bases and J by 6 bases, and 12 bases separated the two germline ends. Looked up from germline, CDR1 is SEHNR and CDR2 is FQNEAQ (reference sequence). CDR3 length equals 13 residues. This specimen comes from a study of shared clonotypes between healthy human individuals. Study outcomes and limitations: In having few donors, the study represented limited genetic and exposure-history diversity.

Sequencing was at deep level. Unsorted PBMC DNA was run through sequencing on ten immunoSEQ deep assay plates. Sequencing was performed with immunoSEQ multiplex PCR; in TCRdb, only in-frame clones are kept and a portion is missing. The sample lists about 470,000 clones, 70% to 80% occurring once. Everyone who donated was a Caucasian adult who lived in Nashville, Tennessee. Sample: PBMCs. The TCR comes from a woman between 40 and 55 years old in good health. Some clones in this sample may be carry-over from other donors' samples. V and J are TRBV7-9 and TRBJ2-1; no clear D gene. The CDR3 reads CASRWATGNEQFF. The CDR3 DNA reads TGTGCCAGCAGGTGGGCTACCGGCAATGAGCAGTTCTTC.